The sequence of this T cell receptor beta chain was determined in a study of cytomegalovirus exposure and HLA in healthy donors. General study results and limits: Based on reports, TCR beta sequences accurately predicted HLA-A and HLA-B alleles for most subjects.

About this clone itself: Its target is not known.

Trimming stripped 7 bases from V and 2 bases from J, with 17 bases between. This CDR3 contains 16 residues. Germline CDR1 LGHNA, CDR2 YNFKEQ. Primers for the PCR totalled 60 Vbeta and 13 Jbeta. The assay was immunoSEQ multiplex PCR, and TCRdb's table has in-frame clones only and misses some. The sample shows about 110,000 clones, 60% to 85% of them seen only once. This TCR was recovered from a woman in her twenties or thirties in good health and CMV-seronegative. The V call is TRBV4-2, the J call TRBJ1-4, with D unresolved. Sequences were obtained from PBMCs. DNA for the CDR3: TGTGCCAGCACCGTATTCTCCAGGAACACTAATGAAAAACTGTTTTTT. Protein sequence: CASTVFSRNTNEKLFF.